This TCR beta chain derives from a study of technical replicates of blood from a handful of donors. Clones were read by immunoSEQ multiplex PCR, and TCRdb kept only the in-frame ones, dropping some. The table has approximately 81,000 clones, more than 90% seen once. CDR3 length: 13 residues. Trimming pared 6 bases from V and 3 bases from J, leaving 11 bases between. Germline values: CDR1 MNHEY, CDR2 SVGAGI. The receptor was isolated from a human donor in good health. Source material: T cells isolated from PBMCs. The V call is TRBV6-5, the J call TRBJ1-2; no reliable D call. The CDR3 spells CASSKAGYYGYTF. The CDR3, as DNA: TGTGCCAGCAGCAAGGCGGGATACTATGGCTACACCTTC.